These 10 T cell receptor beta chains were all obtained from the same sample, sequenced in a study of monozygotic twins with inflammatory bowel disease (dated by TCRdb to about 2019). The receptor library was made with 5' RACE. Sequencing instrument: Illumina HiSeq 2500. One entry per CDR3 protein sequence results from the TCRdb reprocessing of the reads, with DNA left out. The table held for this sample gives over 110,000 distinct CDR3 sequences. 2.4% of the sample rests with the top ten. The specimen was blood. The receptors were gathered from a human donor with ulcerative colitis or Crohn's disease, or a healthy co-twin of an affected twin (not recorded which).

This chain links TRBV20-1 with TRBJ2-1. This CDR3 has 11 residues. Per the germline V gene, CDR1 is DFQATT and CDR2 is SNEGSKA (reference sequence). CDR3 sequence reads: CSARDTLAQFF.

The chain couples TRBV5-1 to TRBJ1-1. The CDR3 covers 13 residues. Per germline, CDR1 SGHRS and CDR2 YFSETQ. CDR3 sequence: CASSPLRNTEAFF.

This chain connects TRBV7-2 to TRBJ1-3. This CDR3 contains 14 residues. Germline V gives CDR1 SGHTA, CDR2 FQGNSA. CDR3 in amino acids: CASSFATSGNTIYF.

The V call is TRBV4-2, the J call TRBJ2-5; TCRdb indicates TRBD2, and absent DNA this call remains unverified. This CDR3 spans 15 amino acids. The germline V gene has CDR1 LGHNA and CDR2 YNFKEQ. The CDR3 is CASSQDGLGQETQYF.

The chain has TRBV7-2 and TRBJ1-5. The CDR3 loop spans 15 amino acids. Germline V lookup: CDR1 SGHTA, CDR2 FQGNSA. This CDR3 reads CASSLSQYSNQPQHF.

The rearrangement links TRBV7-3 to TRBJ2-5; TCRdb calls TRBD2, which cannot be checked without DNA. Germline V gene lookup returns CDR1 SGHTA and CDR2 FQGTGA. The CDR3 is 13 amino acids. This CDR3 reads CASSLREGETQYF.

The chain employs TRBV19 and TRBJ1-5; TCRdb's assignment of TRBD1 cannot be checked, as there is no DNA. Germline V lookup: CDR1 LNHDA, CDR2 SQIVND (reference sequence). This CDR3 has 17 residues. CDR3 residues: CASSIAARVSNNQPQHF. Using reference TRBV19 and TRBJ1-5 for the parts outside the CDR3, the full variable domain is DGGITQSPKYLFRKEGQNVTLSCEQNLNHDAMYWYRQDPGQGLRLIYYSQIVNDFQKGDIAEGYSVSREKKESFPLTVTSAQKNPTAFYLCASSIAARVSNNQPQHFGDGTRLSIL.

The CDR3 loop is CSPYGGTEAFF. This rearrangement joins TRBV29-1 to TRBJ1-1; TCRdb picks TRBD1, but there is no DNA to check that call. This CDR3 has 11 residues. Per germline, CDR1 SQVTM and CDR2 ANQGSEA.

The V gene is TRBV2, the J gene TRBJ2-3; lacking DNA, the TRBD1 call made by TCRdb goes unchecked. CDR1 is SNHLY and CDR2 is FYNNEI in the germline V gene. The CDR3 runs 16 residues. The CDR3 reads CASSQQTGARGDTQYF.

The chain combines TRBV20-1 with TRBJ2-1; as DNA is missing, the TRBD1 call by TCRdb cannot be tested. Germline CDR1 DFQATT, CDR2 SNEGSKA (reference sequence). The CDR3 has 17 amino acids. CDR3 residues: CSAREPPGGALVDEQFF.